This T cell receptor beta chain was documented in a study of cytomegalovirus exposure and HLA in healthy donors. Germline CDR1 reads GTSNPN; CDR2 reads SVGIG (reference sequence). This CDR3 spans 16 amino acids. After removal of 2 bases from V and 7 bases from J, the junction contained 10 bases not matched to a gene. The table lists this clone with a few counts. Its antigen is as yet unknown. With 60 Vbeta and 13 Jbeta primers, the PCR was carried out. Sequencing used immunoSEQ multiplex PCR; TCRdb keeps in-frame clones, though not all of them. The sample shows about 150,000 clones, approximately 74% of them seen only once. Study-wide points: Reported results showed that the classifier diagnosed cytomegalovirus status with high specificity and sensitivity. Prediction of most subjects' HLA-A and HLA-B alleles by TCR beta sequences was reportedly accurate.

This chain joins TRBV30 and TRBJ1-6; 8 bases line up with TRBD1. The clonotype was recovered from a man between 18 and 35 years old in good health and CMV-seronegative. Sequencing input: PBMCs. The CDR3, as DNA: TGTGCCTGGAGTATTCAGGGGGCCGTTGGCAATTCACCCCTCCACTTT. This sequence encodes CAWSIQGAVGNSPLHF.